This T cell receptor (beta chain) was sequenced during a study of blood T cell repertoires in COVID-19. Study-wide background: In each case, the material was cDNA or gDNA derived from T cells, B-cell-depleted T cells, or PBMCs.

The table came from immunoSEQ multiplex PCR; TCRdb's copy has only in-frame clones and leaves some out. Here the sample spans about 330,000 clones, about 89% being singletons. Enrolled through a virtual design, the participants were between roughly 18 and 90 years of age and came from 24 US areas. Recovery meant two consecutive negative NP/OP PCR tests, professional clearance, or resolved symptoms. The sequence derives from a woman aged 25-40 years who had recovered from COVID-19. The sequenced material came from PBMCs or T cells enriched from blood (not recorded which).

The CDR3 nucleotides are TGTGCCAGCAGCATCTATGATGAGCAGTTCTTC. This encodes CASSIYDEQFF. The rearrangement links TRBV7-9 to TRBJ2-1; D not certain. This CDR3 has 11 residues. Germline V gene data show CDR1 as SEHNR and CDR2 as FQNEAQ (reference sequence). Deletions cut 5 bases from V and 8 bases from J, with 7 bases between.